Following are 12 T cell receptor beta chains from one sample sequenced in a study of blood T cell repertoires in COVID-19. Here immunoSEQ multiplex PCR was the method, and the copy in TCRdb shows in-frame clones only, minus some. The profile shows about 200,000 clones, 85% of them singletons. The material sequenced was peripheral blood. The receptors shown here come from an older woman with COVID-19, enrolled during active disease.

CDR3 nucleotide sequence: TGTGCCAGCAGCGTCTTTCTAGGCACCGGGGAGCTGTTTTTT. It translates to CASSVFLGTGELFF. The chain carries TRBV9 and TRBJ2-2; D gene unclear. Trimming stripped 2 bases from V and 4 bases from J, with 9 bases between. CDR1 is SGDLS and CDR2 is YYNGEE in the germline V gene. CDR3 length equals 14 residues. Looking up the rest from reference TRBV9 and TRBJ2-2 gives the full variable domain: DSGVTQTPKHLITATGQRVTLRCSPRSGDLSVYWYQQSLDQGLQFLIQYYNGEERAKGNILERFSAQQFPDLHSELNLSSLELGDSALYFCASSVFLGTGELFFGEGSRLTVL.

The chain is built from TRBV11-2 and TRBJ2-1; D is perhaps TRBD2 (6 bases). The CDR3 is 14 residues long. Trimming shortened V by 3 bases and J by 1 base, and 7 bases separated the two germline ends. Looked up from germline, CDR1 is SGHAT and CDR2 is FQNNGV. CDR3 loop: CASSFSGSYNEQFF. CDR3 nucleotides: TGTGCCAGCAGCTTTAGCGGTTCCTACAATGAGCAGTTCTTC.

The J gene is TRBJ1-2, the V gene TRBV29-1; 10 bases align to TRBD1. The CDR3 runs 14 residues. CDR1 and CDR2 (germline): SQVTM, ANQGSEA. The trim removed 6 bases at V and 10 bases at J, leaving 14 bases unmatched. CDR3 amino acids: CSVEKTGGLWDYTF. The CDR3 nucleotides read TGCAGCGTCGAAAAGACAGGGGGCCTATGGGACTACACCTTC.

In DNA form, the CDR3 reads TGTGCCAGCAGTTACCCCAGCACTGAAGCTTTCTTT. Its translation: CASSYPSTEAFF. The chain combines TRBV6-2 or TRBV6-3 with TRBJ1-1; D remains unclear. Trimming removed 2 bases at V and 4 bases at J, with 5 bases between. Per the germline V gene, CDR1 is MNHEY and CDR2 is SVGEGT. This CDR3 has 12 amino acids.

V gene TRBV7-6 combines with J gene TRBJ2-6, with 7 positions matching TRBD2. Germline assignment: CDR1 SGHVS and CDR2 FNYEAQ. CDR3 size: 17 residues. J gave up 3 bases and V 2 bases, and 7 bases lay outside the gene matches. The CDR3 loop reads CASSLSGGGSGANVLTF. The CDR3 DNA reads TGTGCCAGCAGCTTATCTGGTGGCGGGAGTGGGGCCAACGTCCTGACTTTC.

This clone has more than one count but fewer than ten. V is TRBV7-2 and J is TRBJ1-5; the match to TRBD1 covers 7 bases. Germline V gene data show CDR1 as SGHTA and CDR2 as FQGNSA. The junction had 10 bases not matched to a gene; V was cut back by 1 base and J by 1 base. CDR3 length equals 18 residues. CDR3: CASSLVITGELSNQPQHF. CDR3 nucleotides: TGTGCCAGCAGCTTAGTTATTACAGGGGAACTCAGCAATCAGCCCCAGCATTTT.

V usage is TRBV14 and J usage is TRBJ2-5; D gene unclear. The CDR3 runs to 13 residues. Trimming shortened V by 2 bases and J by 5 bases, and 9 bases separated the two germline ends. Germline V CDR1 and CDR2: SGHDN, FVKESK. The CDR3 DNA sequence: TGTGCCAGCAGCCAACCAAGCCCCGAGACCCAGTACTTC. Protein: CASSQPSPETQYF. Combining the CDR3 with reference TRBV14 and TRBJ2-5 gives the whole variable domain EAGVTQFPSHSVIEKGQTVTLRCDPISGHDNLYWYRRVMGKEIKFLLHFVKESKQDESGMPNNRFLAERTGGTYSTLKVQPAELEDSGVYFCASSQPSPETQYFGPGTRLLVL.

This chain links TRBV19 with TRBJ1-5; 8 positions match TRBD1. The CDR3 sequence is 13 residues long. Germline V gives CDR1 LNHDA, CDR2 SQIVND (reference sequence). With 10 bases clipped from V and 4 bases from J, the junction kept 6 bases outside the gene matches. The CDR3 region has the DNA TGTGCCACTCGCCAGGGGGCGAATCAGCCCCAGCATTTT. It yields the protein CATRQGANQPQHF.

The gene calls are TRBV6-5 and TRBJ2-1; 10 bases are shared with TRBD2. The V segment lost 2 bases and the J segment 16 bases; nucleotides outside the gene matches: 11. The V gene's germline CDR1 is MNHEY and CDR2 SVGAGI. CDR3 length equals 14 residues. CDR3 sequence (DNA): TGTGCCAGCAGTTACCCACGAAGCGGGGGGGCCACTTTCTTC. Translation gives CASSYPRSGGATFF.

The genes are TRBV24-1 and TRBJ2-1; TRBD1 might be the D (6 bases). Germline CDR1 and CDR2: KGHDR and SFDVKD. This CDR3 has 12 amino acids. With 4 bases removed from V and 12 bases from J, the gap between germline ends came to 12 bases. Written as DNA, the CDR3 is TGTGCCACCAGTGACCAACAAGGGGGGCAGTTCTTC. Protein product: CATSDQQGGQFF.

The CDR3 loop reads CASSGQGATHIQYF. The DNA for the CDR3 is TGTGCCAGTAGTGGACAGGGGGCGACTCACATTCAGTACTTC. The chain links TRBV19 to TRBJ2-4, with 11 nucleotides matching TRBD1. With 5 bases clipped from V and 8 bases from J, the junction kept 5 bases outside the gene matches. Germline lookup yields CDR1 LNHDA and CDR2 SQIVND (reference sequence). The CDR3 has 14 residues.

This rearrangement joins TRBV9 to TRBJ2-1; TRBD2 matches at 8 bases. The CDR3 is 16 amino acids. The ends lost 3 bases at V and 6 bases at J; junction bases unmatched: 11. CDR1 and CDR2 from the germline V gene are SGDLS and YYNGEE. The CDR3 DNA reads as TGTGCCAGCAGCGCCGACCTAACGGGGGGGCTCAATGAGCAGTTCTTC. Translated, it gives CASSADLTGGLNEQFF.